These T cell receptor beta chains were read from a single sample in a study of early stage breast cancer tumors. Produced via immunoSEQ multiplex PCR; TCRdb's table is partial and in-frame only. The top ten hold 5.5% to 8% of the sample, which has under 45,000 clones, about 78% seen once. Sequenced material: blood. The receptors here all came from a person in their fifties with breast cancer. CDR3s include the opening cysteine and the closing phenylalanine or tryptophan.

v_call,j_call,cdr3_aa
TRBV27,TRBJ1-2,CASSLTSERRGNYGYTF
TRBV9,TRBJ2-7,CASSYGQGTYEQYF
TRBV11-3,TRBJ2-1,CASSRTSWDEQFF
TRBV29-1,TRBJ2-7,CSVEDARGRWQYF
TRBV6-5,TRBJ1-5,CASSTTTGANQPQHF
TRBV19,TRBJ1-1,CASSIGGLNTEAFF
TRBV2,TRBJ2-1,CASRTGTGSINEQFF
TRBV5-8,TRBJ1-1,CASSLVYGHRGTEAFF
TRBV7-6,TRBJ2-1,CASSLTEAAHNEQFF
TRBV7-8,TRBJ1-2,CASSQRTGNYGYTF
TRBV18,TRBJ2-5,CASSPGLARETQYF
TRBV29-1,TRBJ1-1,CSAMLTGDTEAFF
TRBV4-1,TRBJ2-7,CASSPQREISSYEQYF
TRBV7-4,TRBJ2-1,CASSLTGLAGVYEQFF
TRBV5-1,TRBJ2-7,CASSPGDSLAYEQYF
TRBV9,TRBJ2-1,CASSVEGQGDDEQFF
TRBV7-7,TRBJ2-5,CASSLVGTGQETQYF
TRBV9,TRBJ2-2,CASSVGTTNTGELFF
TRBV28,TRBJ1-4,CASRQGGAGEKLFF
TRBV5-1,TRBJ2-1,CASSFLAGVDNEQFF
TRBV4-3,TRBJ1-2,CASSQDPGTGGFYGYTF
TRBV7-2,TRBJ2-1,CASSRGGQGANEQFF
TRBV7-8,TRBJ2-1,CASSNQPGARSNEQFF
TRBV7-8,TRBJ1-1,CASSPGIPEAFF
TRBV30,TRBJ1-5,CAWSGTGDQPQHF
TRBV20-1,TRBJ2-1,CSASLDEQFF
TRBV6-1,TRBJ1-1,CASSEYAGGGRTEAFF
TRBV6-1,TRBJ1-1,CASSLRQSRNTEAFF
TRBV11-2,TRBJ2-7,CASRNPGTGGKEQYF
TRBV5-1,TRBJ2-3,CASSFGRGAPSTDTQYF
TRBV11-3,TRBJ1-1,CASSHEIIGRTEAFF
TRBV7-1,TRBJ2-3,CASGAEITDTQYF
TRBV5-4,TRBJ2-3,CASSLSSLGTRTGAPDTQYF
TRBV5-6,TRBJ1-2,CASSWGTGGAGYTF
TRBV25-1,TRBJ2-2,CASSTGLAGVSTGELFF
TRBV5-1,TRBJ2-3,CASSLGGVSTDTQYF
TRBV29-1,TRBJ2-2,CSVRPTGRGELFF
TRBV25-1,TRBJ2-2,CASSETGRNTGELFF
TRBV9,TRBJ1-1,CASSPVGGNTEAFF
TRBV18,TRBJ1-1,CASSRQGKDTEAFF
TRBV6-5,TRBJ1-2,CASKQGGANYGYTF
TRBV7-9,TRBJ1-1,CASSPGQGYTEAFF
TRBV29-1,TRBJ2-5,CSVRAGTTKETQYF
TRBV25-1,TRBJ2-3,CASSGPGLPQLDTQYF
TRBV9,TRBJ2-2,CASSRDGHSGSGELFF
TRBV6-1,TRBJ2-1,CASRDLTRGNEQFF
TRBV19,TRBJ1-2,CASSIGYGTGVSGYTF
TRBV7-6,TRBJ1-3,CASSLAVRGLGNTIYF
TRBV6-6,TRBJ1-2,CASLPGGGKRYTF
TRBV4-1,TRBJ2-2,CASSQGLAGVGTGELFF
TRBV7-9,TRBJ2-3,CASSFQSDTQYF
TRBV5-1,TRBJ2-7,CASSLAGTNYEQYF
TRBV30,TRBJ1-4,CAWSETGWGKLFF
TRBV18,TRBJ2-3,CASGAEITDTQYF
TRBV9,TRBJ2-2,CASSVSAGTTTGELFF
TRBV10-3,TRBJ2-7,CAISESRSAYEQYF
TRBV7-7,TRBJ2-1,CASSPTSGSVNEQFF
TRBV11-2,TRBJ2-2,CASSKSDRTGELFF
TRBV19,TRBJ1-4,CASSTRQGSTNEKLFF
TRBV5-1,TRBJ1-2,CASSLGQYGYTF